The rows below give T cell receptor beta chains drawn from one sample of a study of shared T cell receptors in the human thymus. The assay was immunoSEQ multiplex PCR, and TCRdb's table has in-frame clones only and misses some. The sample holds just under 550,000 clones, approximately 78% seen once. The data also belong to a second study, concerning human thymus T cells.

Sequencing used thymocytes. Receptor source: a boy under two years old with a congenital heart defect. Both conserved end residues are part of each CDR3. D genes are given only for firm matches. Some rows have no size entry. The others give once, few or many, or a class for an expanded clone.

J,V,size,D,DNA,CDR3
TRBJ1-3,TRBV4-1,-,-,TGCGCCAGCAGCCACCTTTTATCTGGAAACACCATATATTTT,CASSHLLSGNTIYF
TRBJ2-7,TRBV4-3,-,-,TGCGCCAGCAGCCAAGATGTCAACTCCTACGAGCAGTACTTC,CASSQDVNSYEQYF
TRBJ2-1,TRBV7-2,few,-,TGTGCCAGCAGCTTAGTAGCGAACACCTACAATGAGCAGTTCTTC,CASSLVANTYNEQFF
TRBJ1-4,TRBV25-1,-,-,TGTGCCAGCAGTGAAGCCGACGGGACACCTAAGGGGATCGAAAAACTGTTTTTT,CASSEADGTPKGIEKLFF
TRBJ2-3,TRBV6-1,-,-,TGTGCCAGCAGTGAAGGACTAGGGGACACAGATACGCAGTATTTT,CASSEGLGDTDTQYF
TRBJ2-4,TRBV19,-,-,TGTGCCCTGGAGGGGCTAGCCAAAAACATTCAGTACTTC,CALEGLAKNIQYF
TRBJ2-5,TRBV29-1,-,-,TGCAGCGTTGAAAGGGATCGGCCGGGGGCCCAGTACTTC,CSVERDRPGAQYF
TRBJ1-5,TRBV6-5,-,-,TGTGCCAGCAGTGTGGCAGGGGATCGGAATCAGCCCCAGCATTTT,CASSVAGDRNQPQHF
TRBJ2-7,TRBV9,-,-,TGTGCCAGCAGCGTAGATCGGGGGAGCGAGCAGTACTTC,CASSVDRGSEQYF
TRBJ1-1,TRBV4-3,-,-,TGCGCCAGCAGCCAAGCGACAGGGAACACTGAAGCTTTCTTT,CASSQATGNTEAFF
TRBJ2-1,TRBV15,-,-,TGTGCCACCAGCACACGGAGATACAATGAGCAGTTCTTC,CATSTRRYNEQFF
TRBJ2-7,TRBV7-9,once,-,TGTGCCAGCAGCTTAGGGGGTGGGGACACAACCTACGAGCAGTACTTC,CASSLGGGDTTYEQYF
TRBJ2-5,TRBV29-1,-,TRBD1,TGCAGCGTTGAAGACGGGTCCGGGACAGCTCCCCCAGAGACCCAGTACTTC,CSVEDGSGTAPPETQYF